Listed here are 2 T cell receptor beta chains from one sample, sequenced in a study of CD8+ T cells in alopecia areata. Isolated RNA was reverse transcribed into cDNA used as the sequencing template. Here immunoSEQ multiplex PCR was the method, and the copy in TCRdb shows in-frame clones only, minus some. The sample has some 20,000 clones; around 67% are singletons. For about 5 of the biomarker-study patients, the CD4+ cells were further sorted so as to obtain CD25+CD127- cells. The material sequenced was CD4+ Tregs sorted from blood. These receptors were taken from a human donor with alopecia areata.

CDR3 sequence (DNA): TGTGCCAGTAGCTGGGGCCCTTACAATGAGCAGTTCTTC. Protein: CASSWGPYNEQFF. The J gene is TRBJ2-1, the V gene TRBV28; D may be TRBD1 (5 bases). The CDR3 extends over 13 amino acids. The V end lost 9 bases, the J end lost 4 bases, and 13 bases lay between the germline ends. Looked up from germline, CDR1 is MDHEN and CDR2 is SYDVKM.

The chain uses TRBV5-6 and TRBJ2-7; D is unclear. This CDR3 comprises 14 residues. V lost 4 bases and J 2 bases, leaving 13 bases between the germline ends. The germline V gene has CDR1 SGHDT and CDR2 YYEEEE. CDR3 bases: TGTGCCAGCAGCCGTCTAAGTGGGGCCTACGAGCAGTACTTC. This codes for CASSRLSGAYEQYF.